The 26 T cell receptor beta chains in this list originate from one sample, sequenced in a study of CD8+CD57+ T cells in acquired aplastic anemia. The TCR beta profiling, which covered VDJ combination and CDR3 sequence, was carried out using genomic DNA as the template. In TCRdb, the reads were re-called with MiXCR into one record per CDR3 protein. The profile shows about half a million distinct CDR3 sequences, more than 25% of them singletons. Whoever was chosen for sequencing had shown CD8+CD57+ cell expansion by flow cytometry. Sequenced: sorted CD4+, CD8+, or CD8+CD57+ T cells (not recorded which) from PBMCs. All receptors derive from a human donor with aplastic anemia.

Notes on this clonotype: This may be a read error: a much more frequent sequence differs by one nucleotide. The CDR3 coding sequence is TGTGCCAGCAGCCAAGAGCGATCCTATGGCTACACCTTC. Its translation is CASSQERSYGYTF. The chain employs TRBV14 and TRBJ1-2, with D unresolved. Trimming left V 0 bases short and J 4 bases short, with 6 bases between. Germline CDR1 and CDR2: SGHDN and FVKESK. The CDR3 totals 13 residues.

V gene TRBV6-5 combines with J gene TRBJ2-2; unclear D gene. Per the germline V gene, CDR1 is MNHEY and CDR2 is SVGAGI. The V end was cut by 4 bases, the J end by 2 bases, with 5 bases between. The CDR3 runs 13 residues. For the CDR3, the DNA is TGTGCCAGCAGTTTAGACAACACCGGGGAGCTGTTTTTT. Translation gives CASSLDNTGELFF.

This sequence joins TRBV5-6 and TRBJ2-5; either TRBD1 or TRBD2 may fit D (6 bases each). Trimming removed 2 bases from V and 4 bases from J, with 15 bases in between. The CDR3 loop spans 15 amino acids. Germline V gene data show CDR1 as SGHDT and CDR2 as YYEEEE. The CDR3 region has the DNA TGTGCCAGCAGCTTTACGGGGGCCAGGTCAGAGACCCAGTACTTC. This translates into CASSFTGARSETQYF.

Notes on this clonotype: A read error may be the cause here, since a much bigger clone is one base away. The V and J genes are TRBV2 and TRBJ1-4, with a weak D call TRBD1 (5 bases). The CDR3 length is 13 residues. Germline V gene sequence: CDR1 SNHLY, CDR2 FYNNEI. CDR3 bases: TGTGCCAGCTCCGGGACCACAAATGAAAAACCGTTTTTT. It encodes CASSGTTNEKPFF.

In this sample, this clonotype turned up many times. The J gene is TRBJ1-4, the V gene TRBV25-1; D is uncertain. This CDR3 has 11 amino acids. With 8 bases removed from V and 8 bases from J, the gap between germline ends came to 9 bases. CDR1 is MGHDK, CDR2 SYGVNS, per germline. The CDR3 loop is CASQSREKLFF. The DNA for the CDR3 is TGTGCCAGCCAAAGTCGGGAAAAACTGTTTTTT.

V is TRBV19 and J is TRBJ2-7, with D tentatively TRBD2 (6 bases). CDR3 length: 12 residues. Trimming took 11 bases from V and 2 from J, leaving 13 bases between them. CDR1 is LNHDA and CDR2 is SQIVND in the germline V gene (reference sequence). CDR3 loop: CAWGTVTYEQYF. Here the CDR3 DNA reads TGTGCCTGGGGGACTGTTACCTACGAGCAGTACTTC.

The V and J genes are TRBV24-1 and TRBJ2-1, with 15 bases fitting TRBD2. V was pared by 3 bases and J by 1 base, with 9 bases of the junction left unmatched. Per the germline V gene, CDR1 is KGHDR and CDR2 is SFDVKD. The CDR3 is 20 amino acids. As DNA, the CDR3 is TGTGCCACCAGTGATCCACCGGGACTAGCGGGAGGTAGTTCCTACAATGAGCAGTTCTTC. Translating gives CATSDPPGLAGGSSYNEQFF.

This clonotype was observed a handful of times. V is TRBV4-1 and J is TRBJ2-1; no reliable D call. Trimming took off 1 base at V and 7 bases at J, with 8 bases between the two ends. Germline CDR1 and CDR2: MGHRA and YSYEKL. The CDR3 sequence is 13 residues long. The CDR3, as DNA: TGCGCCAGCAGCCAAGTACGAGGAAATGAGCAGTTCTTC. Encoded protein: CASSQVRGNEQFF.

This clonotype came up many times. The chain carries TRBV7-9 and TRBJ1-1, with D hard to call. From germline, CDR1 is SEHNR and CDR2 FQNEAQ (reference sequence). Between the trimmed V and J ends, which lost 5 bases and 4 bases, there was a span of 11 bases. There are 13 residues in the CDR3. Here the CDR3 DNA reads TGTGCCAGCAGCAGACTACTTCTCACTGAAGCTTTCTTT. As protein: CASSRLLLTEAFF.

This chain uses TRBV4-2 with TRBJ1-6; no reliable D call. V was cut by 4 bases and J by 7 bases, with 20 bases left in between. Per germline, CDR1 LGHNA and CDR2 YNFKEQ. The CDR3 totals 17 residues. CDR3 loop: CASSRAFDRQTNSPLHF. The CDR3 DNA reads as TGTGCCAGCAGCCGAGCTTTCGATCGTCAGACCAATTCACCCCTCCACTTT.

A few counts support this clonotype. The chain carries TRBV5-6 and TRBJ1-1; D ambiguous. Trimming cost V 5 bases and J 0 bases, with 11 bases left between them. Germline CDR1 SGHDT, CDR2 YYEEEE. The CDR3 spans 14 residues. The CDR3 reads CASRNDLLNTEAFF. In DNA, the CDR3 is TGTGCCAGCAGGAATGACTTGCTGAACACTGAAGCTTTCTTT.

A remark on this clonotype: A much larger clone differs from this one at a single base, so this may be a read error. The V gene is TRBV7-2, the J gene TRBJ1-3; unclear D gene. Germline lookup yields CDR1 SGHTA and CDR2 FQGNSA. The CDR3 spans 13 residues. Written as DNA, the CDR3 is TGTGTCAGCAGCTTAGGGATGGGAAACACCATATATTTT. This sequence encodes CVSSLGMGNTIYF.

About this clonotype itself: This may come from a read error, since a much larger clone is one base off. The chain recombines TRBV10-2 with TRBJ2-3, with TRBD1 identical over 7 bases. The germline CDR1 and CDR2 sequences are WSHSY and SAAADI. This CDR3 comprises 18 residues. CDR3 DNA sequence: TGCGCCAGCAGTGGTAAGGGACAGAAATCCTCTAGCACAGGTACGCAGTATTTT. Residues: CASSGKGQKSSSTGTQYF.

This clonotype was counted ten times or more. V and J are TRBV6-1 and TRBJ1-3; possible D gene TRBD1, 6 bases. Trimming left V 5 bases short and J 4 bases short, with 9 bases between. This CDR3 spans 13 amino acids. Germline assignment: CDR1 MNHNS and CDR2 SASEGT. CDR3 loop: CASSLDRGNTIYF. CDR3 sequence (DNA): TGTGCCAGCAGTCTCGACAGGGGAAACACCATATATTTT.

This clonotype was detected many times. The chain employs TRBV24-1 and TRBJ2-5; TRBD1 might be the D (6 bases). The CDR3 runs to 14 residues. V lost 2 bases to trimming and J lost 3 bases, with 9 bases between them. Germline loops: CDR1 KGHDR, CDR2 SFDVKD. This CDR3 is CATSDSAGEETQYF. The CDR3 DNA reads TGTGCCACCAGTGATTCCGCAGGGGAAGAGACCCAGTACTTC.

This clonotype was seen repeatedly, ten times or more. V and J are TRBV7-2 and TRBJ1-2; no reliable D call. The CDR3 totals 13 residues. CDR1 is SGHTA, CDR2 FQGNSA, per germline. Between the trimmed V and J ends, which lost 5 bases and 2 bases, there was a span of 9 bases. The CDR3 coding sequence is TGTGCCAGCAGCCCAAGTCCAAACTATGGCTACACCTTC. Translated: CASSPSPNYGYTF.

This clonotype was recorded a few times. CDR3 region: CASSLTIGPSTGYTF. Written as DNA, the CDR3 is TGTGCCAGCAGCTTGACCATTGGCCCCTCTACGGGCTACACCTTC. V usage is TRBV7-9 and J usage is TRBJ1-2; D ambiguous. V lost 3 bases to trimming and J lost 8 bases, with 19 bases between them. Per germline, CDR1 SEHNR and CDR2 FQNEAQ (reference sequence). This CDR3 comprises 15 residues.

This clonotype was detected a few times. V is TRBV24-1 and J is TRBJ2-7; maybe TRBD2 (6 bases). The V end lost 11 bases, the J end lost 5 bases, and 21 bases lay between the germline ends. CDR3 size: 14 residues. Germline V CDR1 and CDR2: KGHDR, SFDVKD. The CDR3 sequence: CASSPSGGPHEQYF. The CDR3 DNA follows: TGTGCCAGCTCACCATCAGGAGGGCCCCACGAGCAGTACTTC.

This clonotype was found many times. This chain uses TRBV29-1 with TRBJ1-1; tentatively, D is TRBD1 (6 bases). V was trimmed by 8 bases and J by 1 base, leaving 14 bases between them. This CDR3 region has 13 residues. The germline gives CDR1 SQVTM, CDR2 ANQGSEA. The CDR3 nucleotides read TGCAGCTGGGCAGGGGCTGGGAACACTGAAGCTTTCTTT. It is translated as CSWAGAGNTEAFF. Full variable domain (rest looked up from reference TRBV29-1 and TRBJ1-1): SAVISQKPSRDICQRGTSLTIQCQVDSQVTMMFWYRQQPGQSLTLIATANQGSEATYESGFVIDKFPISRPNLTFSTLTVSNMSPEDSSIYLCSWAGAGNTEAFFGQGTRLTVV.

The chain carries TRBV20-1 and TRBJ2-2; 8 bases agree with TRBD1. V shed 8 bases, J shed 2 bases, and the junction held 7 bases outside the gene matches. Germline V gene lookup returns CDR1 DFQATT and CDR2 SNEGSKA (reference sequence). The CDR3 extends over 14 amino acids. The CDR3 DNA follows: TGCAGTACCCGGACAGGGAGAAACACCGGGGAGCTGTTTTTT. It encodes CSTRTGRNTGELFF.

For this clonotype: The CDR3 ends on some other residue instead of the conserved phenylalanine or tryptophan, so this is likely a read error. This CDR3 reads CASSLAPTARYNSPLHL. The DNA of the CDR3 is TGTGCCAGCAGCTTAGCGCCCACAGCCCGTTATAATTCACCCCTCCACCTT. The chain carries TRBV7-2 and TRBJ1-6; no clear D gene. Per the germline V gene, CDR1 is SGHTA and CDR2 is FQGNSA. Trimming shortened V by 0 bases and J by 4 bases, and 13 bases separated the two germline ends. The CDR3 spans 17 residues.

The chain recombines TRBV20-1 with TRBJ1-3; D ambiguous. Germline assignment: CDR1 DFQATT and CDR2 SNEGSKA (reference sequence). This CDR3 comprises 17 residues. V was trimmed by 0 bases and J by 0 bases, leaving 15 bases between them. As DNA, the CDR3 is TGCAGTGCTAGAGATGGCGCACCCCAGAGCTCTGGAAACACCATATATTTT. The encoded protein is CSARDGAPQSSGNTIYF.

This clonotype turned up a few times. This sequence joins TRBV15 and TRBJ2-5; 9 bases line up with TRBD2. The trim removed 6 bases at V and 3 bases at J, leaving 8 bases unmatched. The V gene's germline CDR1 is LNHNV and CDR2 YYDKDF (reference sequence). The CDR3 is 15 residues long. The CDR3 protein is CATSTTSGLEETQYF. The CDR3, as DNA: TGTGCCACCAGTACGACTAGCGGATTAGAAGAGACCCAGTACTTC. Combining the CDR3 with reference TRBV15 and TRBJ2-5 gives the whole variable domain DAMVIQNPRYQVTQFGKPVTLSCSQTLNHNVMYWYQQKSSQAPKLLFHYYDKDFNNEADTPDNFQSRRPNTSFCFLDIRSPGLGDTAMYLCATSTTSGLEETQYFGPGTRLLVL.

This clonotype was counted at least ten times. The V gene is TRBV5-1, the J gene TRBJ2-7, with D tentatively TRBD2 (6 bases). The CDR3 covers 13 residues. V gave up 0 bases and J gave up 3 bases, with 7 bases separating them. Germline CDR1 and CDR2: SGHRS and YFSETQ. CDR3 in amino acids: CASSLGLDYEQYF. CDR3 in DNA: TGCGCCAGCAGCTTGGGACTAGACTACGAGCAGTACTTC.

This clonotype was picked up one time. The rearrangement uses TRBV30 and TRBJ2-7, with 7 bases matching TRBD2. J was trimmed by 4 bases and V by 8 bases; bases with no gene match: 8. From germline, CDR1 is GTSNPN and CDR2 SVGIG (reference sequence). The CDR3 loop spans 12 amino acids. CDR3 in DNA: TGTGCCCTCTACGGGAGGCAGTACGAGCAGTACTTC. It translates to CALYGRQYEQYF.

In the case of this clonotype: Since the CDR3 does not end with the conserved phenylalanine or tryptophan, this likely comes from a read error. V and J are TRBV7-9 and TRBJ1-1, with D perhaps TRBD1 (6 bases). The germline gives CDR1 SEHNR, CDR2 FQNEAQ (reference sequence). Trimming stripped 5 bases from V and 10 bases from J, with 23 bases between. This CDR3 spans 15 amino acids. DNA of the CDR3: TGTGCCAGCAGCCCGGACGCAACTTCACAGGGCGGAGCTTTCTCT. This sequence encodes CASSPDATSQGGAFS.